The entry that follows covers one T cell receptor beta chain sequence. Its target is not known. The data were obtained in a study of graft-versus-host responses after intestinal transplantation. TCRdb's copy holds only in-frame clones and misses some; the assay was immunoSEQ multiplex PCR. The sample lists 85,000 to 90,000 clones, less than 95% occurring once. Unmatched junction bases numbered 13, after V lost 3 bases and J lost 5 bases. The CDR3 length is 17 residues. Per the germline V gene, CDR1 is GTSNPN and CDR2 is SVGIG (reference sequence). This receptor was obtained from a human donor who was the organ donor for an intestinal transplant. This sequence joins TRBV30 and TRBJ2-2, with 9 bases matching TRBD2. The starting material was unstimulated CD4+ T cells sorted from spleen or lymph node cells, obtained before transplant. CDR3 residues: CAWSVPGLALSTGELFF. CDR3 in DNA: TGTGCCTGGAGCGTCCCGGGACTAGCTCTTTCTACCGGGGAGCTGTTTTTT.